The clone carrying this T cell receptor (beta chain) was seen a handful of times. The antigen is not known. This sample was included in a study of naive and memory T cell subsets. The study's findings and limits: A few larger clonotypes appeared in naive repertoires, especially CD8, possibly memory cells re-expressing CD45RA.

V trimming: 5 bases; J trimming: 10 bases; junction bases outside the gene matches: 6. The germline V gene encodes CDR1 KGHSH and CDR2 LQKENI. There are 14 residues in the CDR3. The beta constant-region primer was an equimolar mix of two oligonucleotides covering TRBC1 and TRBC2. The ligated cDNA underwent four PCR rounds using SP2 and nested alpha and beta constant-region primers. MiXCR, run by TCRdb on the UMI-ligation and nested PCR reads, gives a single entry per CDR3 protein. The data show around 93,000 distinct CDR3 sequences, about 11% seen once. From the second PCR step, alpha and beta chains were amplified apart.

This clonotype was obtained from a human donor in good health. The genes are TRBV18 and TRBJ1-6, with TRBD1 matching over 9 bases. Sequencing input: naive CD4+ T cells from blood. Here the CDR3 reads CASSTGQGDSPLHF. Here the CDR3 DNA reads TGTGCCAGCTCAACGGGACAGGGAGACTCACCCCTCCACTTT.